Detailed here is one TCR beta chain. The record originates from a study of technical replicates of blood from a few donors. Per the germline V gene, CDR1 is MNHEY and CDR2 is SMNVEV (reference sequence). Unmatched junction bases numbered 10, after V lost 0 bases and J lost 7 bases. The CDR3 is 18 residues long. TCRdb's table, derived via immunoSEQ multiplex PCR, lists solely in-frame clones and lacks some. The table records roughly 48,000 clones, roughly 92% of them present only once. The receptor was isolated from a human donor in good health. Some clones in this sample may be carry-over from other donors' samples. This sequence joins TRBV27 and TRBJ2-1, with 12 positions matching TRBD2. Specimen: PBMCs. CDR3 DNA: TGTGCCAGCAGTTTATCGCCTTTAGGACTAGCGGGACGGAATGAGCAGTTCTTC. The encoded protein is CASSLSPLGLAGRNEQFF.